This T cell receptor (beta chain) was sequenced in a study of T-cell memory formation after mild COVID-19 (dated by TCRdb to the early 2020s). Study-wide context: TCR sequence clusters from the two donors were found to be largely donor specific. Two young, previously healthy adult volunteers made up the cohort, one male and one female. Longitudinal TCRalpha and TCRbeta repertoire sequencing tracked T-cell clones expanding and contracting after mild COVID-19 in a couple of donors.

Ficoll-Paque density gradient centrifugation was the method used to isolate PBMCs. The listed sequencing device is Illumina NovaSeq 6000. Using 5'RACE with constant-segment primers, TCRalpha and TCRbeta cDNA libraries were constructed, with sample barcodes and unique molecular identifiers added in the process. Trizol reagent was used to extract RNA from every sample. Library amplification was performed in two PCR steps, and a second sample barcode and Illumina TruSeq adapters were introduced in the second step. Libraries were sequenced on an Illumina NovaSeq with 2 x 150 bp paired-end reads. Per the authors' processing: Demultiplexing of reads and collapsing into UMI-guided consensus sequences were performed with migec v1.2.7. Using mixcr v2.1.11, the UMI consensuses were aligned to TRA and TRB V and J templates and assembled into clonotypes. Expanded or contracted clonotypes were those called significant by both edgeR and NoisET, with noise models trained on biological replicates. For edgeR calls, the thresholds were a false discovery rate-adjusted p below 0.01 and a log2 fold-change of 1. PCA with hierarchical clustering of max-normalized trajectories of the 1000 most abundant clonotypes was used as exploratory dynamics analysis. Each responding clone was given a CD4 or CD8 phenotype based on the CD4+ and CD8+ repertoires, which had been sequenced separately. TCRdb redid the processing of the public reads, applying fastp at Q25 and MiXCR, and retained in-frame beta chains. CDR3 protein duplicates are merged, each entry listing the most common genes and DNA. For this entry, the V and J calls and clone size follow TCRdb and not the study's own pipeline. This sample holds 300,000 to 400,000 distinct CDR3 sequences; over 20% were observed only once. Under 15% of the sample belongs to the ten largest clones.

The V end gives up 2 bases and the J end 5 bases, leaving 1 base in the junction not matched to a gene. Per the germline V gene (reference sequence), SGHNT is the CDR1 and YYREEE is the CDR2. The CDR3 contains 14 residues, cysteine and phenylalanine counted. Just CDR3 DNA is preserved here, 42 bases in frame from base 1. The paper's findings and limits, for the study overall: The study included only a couple of mild cases, and larger cohorts that include severe cases with pre-infection samples were judged to be necessary. The detection of some responding clones in pre-infection memory suggests that pre-existing cross-reactive memory T cells joined the SARS-CoV-2 response. Whether the second-wave clones peaking on day 37 were SARS-CoV-2 specific was not confirmed. Contracting CD4+ clones were found mainly in CM and EM memory subsets, while CD8+ clones were enriched in EMRA. Clones contracting from day 15 to 85 had balanced CD4/CD8 phenotypes, while a second wave expanding from day 15 to 37 was biased towards CD4+.

This clonotype was recorded many times. Its target antigen remains unknown. No qualities accompany the bases; no much larger clone lies one base away. Material: PBMCs or a T cell subset sorted from them (not recorded which). This chain joins TRBV5-4 to TRBJ2-1, and TRBD1 aligns with 10 junction nucleotides. This TCR came from an adult woman who had mild COVID-19 (a few samples of this study predate the infection). The sample titles of this study are shuffled in the database, so cell type and time point are left out; the donor was told from shared clones. The DNA sequence is TGTGCCAGCAGCTTCGGACAGGGGGACAATGAGCAGTTCTTC. Translated, it gives CASSFGQGDNEQFF.